What follows is one TCR beta chain and its context. Its antigen is not known. The source of the sample is a study of cytomegalovirus exposure and HLA in healthy donors. Study-level results: Later work found most CMV-associated TCR beta chains apparently HLA-restricted.

Germline CDR1 LNHDA, CDR2 SQIVND (reference sequence). The CDR3 runs 12 residues. V lost 0 bases and J lost 14, with 11 bases in between. Primers: 60 Vbeta forward and 13 Jbeta reverse. Here immunoSEQ multiplex PCR was the method, and the copy in TCRdb shows in-frame clones only, minus some. The top ten hold under 0.9% of the sample, which has around 190,000 clones, 79% seen once. The TCR sequence derives from a woman aged 40 to 49 in good health and CMV-seronegative. Input material: PBMCs. This rearrangement joins TRBV19 to TRBJ2-1; D not certain. The CDR3 is CASSIDRNSEFF. The CDR3 bases are TGTGCCAGTAGTATAGACCGGAACAGTGAGTTCTTC.